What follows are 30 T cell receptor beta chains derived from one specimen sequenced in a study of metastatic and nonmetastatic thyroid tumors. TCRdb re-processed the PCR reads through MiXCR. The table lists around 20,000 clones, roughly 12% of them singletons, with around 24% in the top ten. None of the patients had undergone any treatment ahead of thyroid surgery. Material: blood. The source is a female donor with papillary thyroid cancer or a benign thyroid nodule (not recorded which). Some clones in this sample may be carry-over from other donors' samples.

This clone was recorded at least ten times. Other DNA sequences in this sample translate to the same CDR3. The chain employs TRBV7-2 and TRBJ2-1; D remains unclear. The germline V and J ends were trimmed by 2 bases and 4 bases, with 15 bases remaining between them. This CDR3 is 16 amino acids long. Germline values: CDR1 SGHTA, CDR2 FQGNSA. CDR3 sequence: CASSLRTILPYNEQFF. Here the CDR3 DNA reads TGTGCCAGCAGCTTACGCACCATCCTCCCTTACAATGAGCAGTTCTTC. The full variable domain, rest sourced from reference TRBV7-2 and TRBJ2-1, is GAGVSQSPSNKVTEKGKDVELRCDPISGHTALYWYRQSLGQGLEFLIYFQGNSAPDKSGLPSDRFSAERTGGSVSTLTIQRTQQEDSAVYLCASSLRTILPYNEQFFGPGTRLTVL.

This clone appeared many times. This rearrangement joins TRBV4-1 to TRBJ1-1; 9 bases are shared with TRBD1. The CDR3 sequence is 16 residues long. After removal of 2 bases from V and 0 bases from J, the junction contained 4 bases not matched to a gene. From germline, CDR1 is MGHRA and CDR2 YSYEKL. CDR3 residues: CASSQTGGRLNTEAFF. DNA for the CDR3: TGCGCCAGCAGCCAAACAGGGGGCCGTCTGAACACTGAAGCTTTCTTT.

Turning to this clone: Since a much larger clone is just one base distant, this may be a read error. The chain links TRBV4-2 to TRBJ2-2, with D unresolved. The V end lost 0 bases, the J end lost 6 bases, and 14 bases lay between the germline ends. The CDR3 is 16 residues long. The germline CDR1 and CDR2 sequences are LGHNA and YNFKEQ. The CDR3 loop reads CASSQDSLAVAGELFF. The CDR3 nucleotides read TGTGCCAGCAGCCAAGATTCCTTGGCGGTAGCCGGGGAGCTGTTTTTT.

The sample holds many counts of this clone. The CDR3 DNA sequence: TGTGCCAGCAGCCCAAACCCGGACGGTATGAACACTGAAGCTTTCTTT. Its protein product is CASSPNPDGMNTEAFF. The chain has TRBV7-6 and TRBJ1-1; no reliable D call. Germline CDR1 is SGHVS and CDR2 is FNYEAQ. This CDR3 contains 16 residues. Trimming shortened V by 5 bases and J by 0 bases, and 16 bases separated the two germline ends. The full variable domain, with the rest looked up from reference TRBV7-6 and TRBJ1-1, is GAGVSQSPRYKVTKRGQDVALRCDPISGHVSLYWYRQALGQGPEFLTYFNYEAQQDKSGLPNDRFSAERPEGSISTLTIQRTEQRDSAMYRCASSPNPDGMNTEAFFGQGTRLTVV.

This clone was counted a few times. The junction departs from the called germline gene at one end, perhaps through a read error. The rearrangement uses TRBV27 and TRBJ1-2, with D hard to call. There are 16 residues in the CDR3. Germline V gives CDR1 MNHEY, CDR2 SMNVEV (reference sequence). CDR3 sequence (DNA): TGTGCCGGCAGTTCCACCCCATCCCCCACTGGGCATGTCTACACCTTC. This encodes CAGSSTPSPTGHVYTF.

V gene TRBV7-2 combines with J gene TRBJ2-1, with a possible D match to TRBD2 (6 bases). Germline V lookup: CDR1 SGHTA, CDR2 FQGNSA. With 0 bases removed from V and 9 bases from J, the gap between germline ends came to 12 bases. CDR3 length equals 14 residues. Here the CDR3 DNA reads TGTGCCAGCAGCTTAGCGTGGGTGGGGGGTGAGCAGTTCTTC. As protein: CASSLAWVGGEQFF.

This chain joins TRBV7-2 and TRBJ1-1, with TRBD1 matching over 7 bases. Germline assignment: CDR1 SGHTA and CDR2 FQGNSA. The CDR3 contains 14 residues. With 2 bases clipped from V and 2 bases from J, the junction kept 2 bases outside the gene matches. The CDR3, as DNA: TGTGCCAGCAGCTTACGACAGGGTAACACTGAAGCTTTCTTT. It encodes CASSLRQGNTEAFF.

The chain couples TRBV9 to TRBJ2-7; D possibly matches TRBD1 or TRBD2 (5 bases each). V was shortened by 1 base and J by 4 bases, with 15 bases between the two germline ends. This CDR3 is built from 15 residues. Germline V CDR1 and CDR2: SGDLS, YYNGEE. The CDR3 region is CASSVCGSGIYEQYF. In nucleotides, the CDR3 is TGTGCCAGCAGCGTATGCGGGTCAGGGATTTACGAGCAGTACTTC.

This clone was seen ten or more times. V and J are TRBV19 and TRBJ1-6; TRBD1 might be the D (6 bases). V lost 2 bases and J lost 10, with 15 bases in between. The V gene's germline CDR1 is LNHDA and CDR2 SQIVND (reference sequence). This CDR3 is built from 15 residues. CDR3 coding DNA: TGTGCCAGTAGTATAATTTGGGACATCACCTCACCCCTCCACTTT. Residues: CASSIIWDITSPLHF.

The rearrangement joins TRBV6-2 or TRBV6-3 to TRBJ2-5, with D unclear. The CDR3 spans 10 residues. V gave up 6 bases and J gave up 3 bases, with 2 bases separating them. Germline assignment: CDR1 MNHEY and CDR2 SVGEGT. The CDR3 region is CASRKETQYF. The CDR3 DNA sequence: TGTGCCAGCAGAAAAGAGACCCAGTACTTC.

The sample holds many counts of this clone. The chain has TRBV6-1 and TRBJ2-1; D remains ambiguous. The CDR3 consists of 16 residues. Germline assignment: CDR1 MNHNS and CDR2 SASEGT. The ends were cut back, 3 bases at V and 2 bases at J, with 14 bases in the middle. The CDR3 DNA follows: TGTGCCAGCAGTGAGGTCTCTAGGTTAACCTACAATGAGCAGTTCTTC. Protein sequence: CASSEVSRLTYNEQFF.

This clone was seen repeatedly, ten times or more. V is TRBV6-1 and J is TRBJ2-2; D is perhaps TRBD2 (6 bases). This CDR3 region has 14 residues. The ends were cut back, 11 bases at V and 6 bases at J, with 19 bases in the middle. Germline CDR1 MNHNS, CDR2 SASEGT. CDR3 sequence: CASGLSLAPGELFF. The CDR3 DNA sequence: TGTGCCTCGGGACTCTCGCTAGCTCCCGGGGAGCTGTTTTTT.

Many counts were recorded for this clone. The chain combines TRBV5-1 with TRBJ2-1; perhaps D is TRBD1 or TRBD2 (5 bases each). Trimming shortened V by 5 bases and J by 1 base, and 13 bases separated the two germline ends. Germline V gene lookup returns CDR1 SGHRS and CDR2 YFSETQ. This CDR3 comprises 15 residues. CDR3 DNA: TGCGCCAGCAGTTCCGGGGCCACTTCCTACAATGAGCAGTTCTTC. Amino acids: CASSSGATSYNEQFF.

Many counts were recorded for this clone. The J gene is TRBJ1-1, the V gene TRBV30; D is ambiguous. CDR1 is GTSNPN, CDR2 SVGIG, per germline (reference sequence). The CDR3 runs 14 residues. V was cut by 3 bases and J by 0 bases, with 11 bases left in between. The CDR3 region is CAWSPVHLNTEAFF. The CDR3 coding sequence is TGTGCCTGGAGCCCTGTGCATTTGAACACTGAAGCTTTCTTT.

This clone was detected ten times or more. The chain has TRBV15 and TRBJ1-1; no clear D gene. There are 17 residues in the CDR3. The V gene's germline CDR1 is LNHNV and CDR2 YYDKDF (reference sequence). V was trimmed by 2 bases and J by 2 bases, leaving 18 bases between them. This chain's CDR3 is CATSRLFGWTDNTEAFF. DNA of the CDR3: TGTGCCACCAGCAGACTATTTGGATGGACCGATAACACTGAAGCTTTCTTT.

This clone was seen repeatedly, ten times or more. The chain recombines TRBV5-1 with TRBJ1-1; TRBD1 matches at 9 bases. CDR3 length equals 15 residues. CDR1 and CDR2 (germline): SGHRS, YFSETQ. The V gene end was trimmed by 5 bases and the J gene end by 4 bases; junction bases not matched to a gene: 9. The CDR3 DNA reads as TGCGCCAGCAGAATCGATGGACAGGGGAGCACTGAAGCTTTCTTT. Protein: CASRIDGQGSTEAFF.

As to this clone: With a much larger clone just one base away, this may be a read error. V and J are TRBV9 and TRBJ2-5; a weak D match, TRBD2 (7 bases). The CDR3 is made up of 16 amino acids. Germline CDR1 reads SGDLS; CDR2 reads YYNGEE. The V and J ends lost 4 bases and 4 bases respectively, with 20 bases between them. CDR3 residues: CASSLAPSGGVETQYF. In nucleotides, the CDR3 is TGTGCCAGCAGCTTAGCTCCCTCGGGGGGCGTAGAGACCCAGTACTTC.

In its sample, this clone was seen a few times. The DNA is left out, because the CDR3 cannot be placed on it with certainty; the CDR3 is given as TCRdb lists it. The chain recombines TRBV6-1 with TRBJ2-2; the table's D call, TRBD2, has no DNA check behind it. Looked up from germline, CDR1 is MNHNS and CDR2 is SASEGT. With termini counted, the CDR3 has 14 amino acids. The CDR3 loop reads CASKDTSPPWSCFF.

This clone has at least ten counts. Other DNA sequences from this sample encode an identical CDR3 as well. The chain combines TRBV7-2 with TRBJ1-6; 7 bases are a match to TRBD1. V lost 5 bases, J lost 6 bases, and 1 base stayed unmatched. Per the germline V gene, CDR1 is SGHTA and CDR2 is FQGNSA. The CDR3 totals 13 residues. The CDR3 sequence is CASSRQGNSPLHF. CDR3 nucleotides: TGTGCCAGCAGCCGACAGGGTAATTCACCCCTCCACTTT.

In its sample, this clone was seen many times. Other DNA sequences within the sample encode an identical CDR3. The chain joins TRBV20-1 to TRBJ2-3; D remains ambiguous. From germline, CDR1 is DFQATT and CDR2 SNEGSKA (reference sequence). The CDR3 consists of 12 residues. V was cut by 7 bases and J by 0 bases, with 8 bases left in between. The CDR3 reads CSVKDSTDTQYF. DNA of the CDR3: TGCAGTGTTAAGGACAGCACAGATACGCAGTATTTT.

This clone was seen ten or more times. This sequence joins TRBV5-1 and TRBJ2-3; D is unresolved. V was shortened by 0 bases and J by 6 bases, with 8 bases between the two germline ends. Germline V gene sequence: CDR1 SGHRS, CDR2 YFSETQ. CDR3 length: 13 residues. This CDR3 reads CASSLDGSDTQYF. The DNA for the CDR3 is TGCGCCAGCAGCTTGGATGGGTCCGATACGCAGTATTTT.

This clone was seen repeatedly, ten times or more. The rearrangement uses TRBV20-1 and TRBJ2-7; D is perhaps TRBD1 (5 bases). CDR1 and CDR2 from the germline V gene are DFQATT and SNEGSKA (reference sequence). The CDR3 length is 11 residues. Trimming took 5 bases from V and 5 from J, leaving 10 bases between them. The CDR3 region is CSALQGDEQYF. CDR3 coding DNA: TGCAGTGCTCTTCAAGGGGACGAGCAGTACTTC.

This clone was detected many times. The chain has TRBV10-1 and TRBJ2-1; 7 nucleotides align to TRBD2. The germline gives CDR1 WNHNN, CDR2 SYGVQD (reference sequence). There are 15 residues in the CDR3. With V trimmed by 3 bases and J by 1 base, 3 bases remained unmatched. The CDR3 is CASSDDGRSYNEQFF. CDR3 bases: TGCGCCAGCAGTGACGACGGGAGGTCCTACAATGAGCAGTTCTTC.

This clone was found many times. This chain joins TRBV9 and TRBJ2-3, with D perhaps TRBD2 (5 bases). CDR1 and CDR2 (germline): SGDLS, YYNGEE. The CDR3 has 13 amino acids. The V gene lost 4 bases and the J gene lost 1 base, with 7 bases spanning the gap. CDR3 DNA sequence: TGTGCCAGCAGCCCCGGGGGCACAGATACGCAGTATTTT. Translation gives CASSPGGTDTQYF.

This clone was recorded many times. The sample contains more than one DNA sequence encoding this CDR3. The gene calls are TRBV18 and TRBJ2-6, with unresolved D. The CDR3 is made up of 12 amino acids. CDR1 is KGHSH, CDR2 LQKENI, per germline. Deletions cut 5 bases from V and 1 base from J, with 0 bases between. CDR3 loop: CASSSGANVLTF. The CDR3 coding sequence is TGTGCCAGCTCATCTGGGGCCAACGTCCTGACTTTC.

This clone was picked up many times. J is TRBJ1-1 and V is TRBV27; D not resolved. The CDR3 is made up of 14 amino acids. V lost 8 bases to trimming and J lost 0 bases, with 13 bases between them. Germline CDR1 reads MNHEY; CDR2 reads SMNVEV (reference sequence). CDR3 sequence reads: CASGRADLNTEAFF. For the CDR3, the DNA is TGTGCCAGCGGGAGGGCAGATCTGAACACTGAAGCTTTCTTT.

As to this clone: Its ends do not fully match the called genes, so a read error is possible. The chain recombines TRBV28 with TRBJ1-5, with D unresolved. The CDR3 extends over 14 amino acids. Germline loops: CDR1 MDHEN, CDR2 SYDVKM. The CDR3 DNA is TGTTCCAGCAGTCCCGTTGGGGGCAATCAGCCCCAGCATTTT. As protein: CSSSPVGGNQPQHF.

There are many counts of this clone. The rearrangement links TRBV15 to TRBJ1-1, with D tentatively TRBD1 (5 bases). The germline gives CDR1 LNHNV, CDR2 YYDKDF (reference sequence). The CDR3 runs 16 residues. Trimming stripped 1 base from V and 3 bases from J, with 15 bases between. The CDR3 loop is CATSRGSGRWDTEAFF. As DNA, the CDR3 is TGTGCCACCAGCAGAGGGTCAGGGAGATGGGACACTGAAGCTTTCTTT.

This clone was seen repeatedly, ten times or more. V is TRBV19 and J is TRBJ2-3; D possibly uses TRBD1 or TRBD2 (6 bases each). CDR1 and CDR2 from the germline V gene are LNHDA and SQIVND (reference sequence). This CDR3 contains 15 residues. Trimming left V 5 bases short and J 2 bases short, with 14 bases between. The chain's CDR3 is CASSSRGPPTDTQYF. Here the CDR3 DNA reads TGTGCCAGTAGTTCCCGGGGGCCTCCCACAGATACGCAGTATTTT.

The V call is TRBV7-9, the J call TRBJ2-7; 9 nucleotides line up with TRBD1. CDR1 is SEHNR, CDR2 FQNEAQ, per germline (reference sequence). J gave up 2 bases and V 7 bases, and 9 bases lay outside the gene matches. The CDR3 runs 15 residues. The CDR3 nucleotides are TGTGCCAGCATCCCGTGGGGGACAGGGACCTACGAGCAGTACTTC. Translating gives CASIPWGTGTYEQYF.